Presented here are 21 T cell receptor beta chains from one specimen sequenced in a study of T cells after yellow fever vaccination. TCRdb analysed the 5' RACE reads with MiXCR anew, one entry per CDR3 protein. The table shows 250,000 to 300,000 distinct CDR3 sequences, with 7.5% to 9% occurring only once. Material: CD4+ T cells sorted from PBMCs, obtained 5 days after the yellow fever booster vaccination. The source of these receptors is a man between 18 and 35 years old who received the YFV17D yellow fever vaccine.

The V gene is TRBV7-2, the J gene TRBJ1-6; D ambiguous. From germline, CDR1 is SGHTA and CDR2 FQGNSA. With 6 bases removed from V and 11 bases from J, the gap between germline ends came to 26 bases. The CDR3 contains 17 residues. CDR3 residues: CASSPVQSLGSWAPLHF. The DNA for the CDR3 is TGTGCCAGCAGTCCGGTTCAGTCCCTTGGGTCCTGGGCACCCCTCCACTTT.

At least ten counts were recorded for this clonotype. The rearrangement uses TRBV4-3 and TRBJ1-1; D is unclear. The CDR3 extends over 14 amino acids. V dropped 0 bases and J dropped 1 base, with 6 bases sitting between them. Germline CDR1 LGHNA, CDR2 YSLEER. CDR3 DNA sequence: TGCGCCAGCAGCCAAGATGCCGGGAACACTGAAGCTTTCTTT. This sequence encodes CASSQDAGNTEAFF.

The chain employs TRBV20-1 and TRBJ2-7, with 9 bases fitting TRBD2. Unmatched junction bases numbered 6, after V lost 5 bases and J lost 1 base. From germline, CDR1 is DFQATT and CDR2 SNEGSKA (reference sequence). CDR3 length equals 14 residues. The CDR3 DNA reads as TGCAGTGCTCATAGCGGGGGTCAATCCTACGAGCAGTACTTC. Translating gives CSAHSGGQSYEQYF.

This clonotype was counted only a few times. J is TRBJ2-7 and V is TRBV19; TRBD2 agrees at 8 bases. This CDR3 is 13 amino acids long. CDR1 and CDR2 (germline): LNHDA, SQIVND (reference sequence). The V gene end was trimmed by 11 bases and the J gene end by 9 bases; junction bases not matched to a gene: 15. The CDR3 reads CAAPLREGGRQYV. For the CDR3, the DNA is TGTGCCGCGCCATTACGGGAGGGGGGGAGGCAGTACGTC.

This chain joins TRBV27 and TRBJ2-1; TRBD2 agrees at 8 bases. Germline CDR1 MNHEY, CDR2 SMNVEV (reference sequence). The CDR3 is 15 residues long. Trimming at V came to 6 bases and at J to 8 bases, leaving 12 bases not matched to a gene. This chain's CDR3 is CASSSAGAHRDEQFF. CDR3 coding DNA: TGTGCCAGCAGCTCAGCGGGGGCTCATAGGGATGAGCAGTTCTTC.

CDR3 sequence: CASTTRAEQETQYF. The CDR3 DNA is TGTGCCAGCACCACACGGGCAGAACAAGAGACCCAGTACTTC. This chain joins TRBV6-1 and TRBJ2-5; D is unresolved. Germline V lookup: CDR1 MNHNS, CDR2 SASEGT. CDR3 length: 14 amino acids. V lost 7 bases and J 2 bases, leaving 14 bases between the germline ends.

The chain has TRBV6-6 and TRBJ2-5, with a weak D call TRBD1 (6 bases). Germline CDR1 is MNHNY and CDR2 is SVGAGI (reference sequence). The CDR3 has 15 amino acids. V was shortened by 0 bases and J by 6 bases, with 14 bases between the two germline ends. The CDR3 sequence: CASSYSPGVGKTQYF. Written as DNA, the CDR3 is TGTGCCAGCAGTTACTCGCCAGGGGTTGGTAAGACCCAGTACTTC.

This CDR3 reads CSASSGGARSEQFF. CDR3 nucleotide sequence: TGCAGTGCTTCCAGCGGGGGGGCCCGGAGTGAGCAGTTCTTC. The chain carries TRBV20-1 and TRBJ2-1; 10 bases are a match to TRBD2. The germline V gene encodes CDR1 DFQATT and CDR2 SNEGSKA (reference sequence). The CDR3 length is 14 residues. The junction had 10 bases not matched to a gene; V was cut back by 5 bases and J by 9 bases.

This clonotype showed up many times. The chain uses TRBV12-3 or TRBV12-4 and TRBJ2-5; 8 bases are shared with TRBD2. V dropped 4 bases and J dropped 5; count of bases not matched to a gene: 9. The CDR3 is made up of 15 amino acids. The CDR3 nucleotides are TGTGCCAGCAGTTCTCACGGGGGGGCCCCGGAGACCCAGTACTTC. Translation: CASSSHGGAPETQYF.

Remarks on this clonotype: A single base separates this from a much larger clone, so it may be a read error. The chain joins TRBV2 to TRBJ1-6; possibly TRBD1 for D (5 bases). Per the germline V gene, CDR1 is SNHLY and CDR2 is FYNNEI. This CDR3 comprises 13 residues. CDR3 loop: CASSEGHKSPLHF. The CDR3, as DNA: TGTGCCAGCTCCGAGGGGCATAAGTCACCCCTCCACTTT.

The table lists this clonotype with many counts. The V call is TRBV5-1, the J call TRBJ2-7; 8 nucleotides align to TRBD2. From germline, CDR1 is SGHRS and CDR2 YFSETQ. The trim removed 3 bases at V and 2 bases at J, leaving 4 bases unmatched. The CDR3 runs to 14 residues. The CDR3 is CASSSGGGTYEQYF. The CDR3 coding sequence is TGCGCCAGCAGCTCCGGCGGGGGGACCTACGAGCAGTACTTC.

The V gene is TRBV3-1, the J gene TRBJ1-1; tentative D call: TRBD1 (6 bases). This CDR3 spans 14 amino acids. In germline, CDR1 is LGHDT, CDR2 YNNKEL (reference sequence). The germline V and J ends were trimmed by 0 bases and 1 base, with 6 bases remaining between them. The CDR3 region is CASSQEQGNTEAFF. The CDR3 DNA reads as TGTGCCAGCAGCCAAGAACAGGGGAACACTGAAGCTTTCTTT.

The chain uses TRBV3-1 and TRBJ2-3, with D hard to call. This CDR3 comprises 16 residues. The germline gives CDR1 LGHDT, CDR2 YNNKEL (reference sequence). Trimming removed 0 bases from V and 0 bases from J, with 10 bases in between. In DNA, the CDR3 is TGTGCCAGCAGCCAAGATGGCCGACTTAGCACAGATACGCAGTATTTT. Its translation is CASSQDGRLSTDTQYF.

This clonotype was picked up many times. The chain joins TRBV6-2 or TRBV6-3 to TRBJ2-1, with D possibly TRBD2 on 6 matching bases. The length of the CDR3 is 15 residues. Germline CDR1 reads MNHEY; CDR2 reads SVGEGT. V lost 7 bases, J lost 10 bases, and 23 bases lay in between. The CDR3 spells CASTRRVLGLLEQFF. CDR3 nucleotides: TGTGCCAGCACTCGGAGGGTGCTAGGGCTCCTCGAGCAGTTCTTC.

The sample holds many counts of this clonotype. The V call is TRBV1, the J call TRBJ1-1. TRBV1 represents a pseudogene. The CDR3 loop spans 17 amino acids. The CDR3 nucleotides are TGCACCAGCAGCCAAGATCTCTCGGCCAGGATGAACACTGAAGCTTTCTTT. It codes for CTSSQDLSARMNTEAFF.

This clonotype has only a few counts. The CDR3 is CASSPDQTYEQYF. DNA of the CDR3: TGTGCCAGCTCACCGGACCAAACCTACGAGCAGTACTTC. The V gene is TRBV18, the J gene TRBJ2-7, with D uncertain. This CDR3 region has 13 residues. Trimming took 3 bases from V and 2 from J, leaving 8 bases between them. Germline CDR1 is KGHSH and CDR2 is LQKENI.

This clonotype was seen more than once but under ten times. This chain joins TRBV7-2 and TRBJ1-3, with 7 bases matching TRBD1. V gave up 5 bases and J gave up 4 bases; unmatched junction bases: 2. The CDR3 extends over 13 amino acids. Germline V lookup: CDR1 SGHTA, CDR2 FQGNSA. Written as DNA, the CDR3 is TGTGCCAGCAGCCAGGGGGACGGAAACACCATATATTTT. It translates to CASSQGDGNTIYF.

The rearrangement joins TRBV11-2 to TRBJ2-1; D might be TRBD1 (5 bases). There are 12 residues in the CDR3. V gave up 5 bases and J gave up 9 bases, with 11 bases separating them. Germline lookup yields CDR1 SGHAT and CDR2 FQNNGV. CDR3 bases: TGTGCCAGCAGCAACTGGGGCGGTGAGCAGTTCTTC. Translation: CASSNWGGEQFF.

This clonotype has a handful of counts. This chain uses TRBV5-1 with TRBJ2-3; 8 positions agree with TRBD2. V lost 4 bases, J lost 9 bases, and 10 bases stayed unmatched. The V gene's germline CDR1 is SGHRS and CDR2 YFSETQ. The CDR3 is made up of 14 amino acids. The CDR3 spells CASSGGGGPDTQYF. The CDR3, as DNA: TGCGCCAGCAGCGGCGGCGGGGGGCCCGACACGCAGTATTTT.

A few counts support this clonotype. V and J are TRBV12-3 or TRBV12-4 and TRBJ2-4, with 10 bases matching TRBD1. V dropped 5 bases and J dropped 6; count of bases not matched to a gene: 7. The CDR3 consists of 15 residues. The CDR3 nucleotides read TGTGCCAGCAGTCCGGGACAGGGGATTGGAAACATTCAGTACTTC. As protein: CASSPGQGIGNIQYF.

V is TRBV12-3 or TRBV12-4 and J is TRBJ1-5; no definite D call. This CDR3 is built from 13 residues. V was clipped by 3 bases and J by 5 bases, with 8 bases between them. This chain's CDR3 is CASSFLRDQPQHF. In DNA form, the CDR3 reads TGTGCCAGCAGTTTCCTACGGGATCAGCCCCAGCATTTT.